This passage covers 9 T cell receptor beta chains from one sample sequenced in a study of blood T cell repertoires in COVID-19. Repertoires were generated with immunoSEQ multiplex PCR, while TCRdb's copy carries only in-frame clones and drops some. The data show about 230,000 clones, 83% seen once. Sequenced: peripheral blood. The receptors shown here come from an older woman with active or convalescent COVID-19.

V gene TRBV9 combines with J gene TRBJ2-7, with a tentative D call TRBD1 (5 bases). With 1 base removed from V and 5 bases from J, the gap between germline ends came to 13 bases. The CDR3 is 14 amino acids. Germline V lookup: CDR1 SGDLS, CDR2 YYNGEE. The CDR3 protein is CASSVRSGFDEQYF. CDR3 nucleotides: TGTGCCAGCAGCGTAAGGTCAGGGTTCGACGAGCAGTACTTC.

The chain is built from TRBV6-5 and TRBJ2-7, with 7 bases matching TRBD1. There are 14 residues in the CDR3. The germline gives CDR1 MNHEY, CDR2 SVGAGI. V lost 4 bases, J lost 4 bases, and 7 bases stayed unmatched. DNA for the CDR3: TGTGCCAGCAGTTTGATTACAGGGGCTTACGAGCAGTACTTC. Translation gives CASSLITGAYEQYF.

This clone was counted between two and nine times. This chain joins TRBV5-1 and TRBJ2-2; a possible D gene is TRBD2 (5 bases). This CDR3 comprises 16 residues. From germline, CDR1 is SGHRS and CDR2 YFSETQ. V was shortened by 1 base and J by 1 base, with 11 bases between the two germline ends. CDR3 sequence reads: CASSLRGSENTGELFF. Written as DNA, the CDR3 is TGCGCCAGCAGCTTGAGAGGTAGCGAGAACACCGGGGAGCTGTTTTTT. Variable domain in full (rest from reference TRBV5-1 and TRBJ2-2): KAGVTQTPRYLIKTRGQQVTLSCSPISGHRSVSWYQQTPGQGLQFLFEYFSETQRNKGNFPGRFSGRQFSNSRSEMNVSTLELGDSALYLCASSLRGSENTGELFFGEGSRLTVL.

CDR3 loop: CASSLLQGSTDTQYF. In DNA, the CDR3 is TGTGCCAGCAGTTTACTACAGGGGTCAACAGATACGCAGTATTTT. The rearrangement links TRBV28 to TRBJ2-3; TRBD1 aligns across 7 bases. CDR1 and CDR2 (germline): MDHEN, SYDVKM. V lost 2 bases and J lost 3; bases outside the gene matches: 5. CDR3 length: 15 amino acids.

Only a few counts were recorded for this clone. The V call is TRBV6-2 or TRBV6-3, the J call TRBJ2-1; TRBD2 might be the D (5 bases). V was shortened by 5 bases and J by 1 base, with 15 bases between the two germline ends. CDR1 is MNHEY and CDR2 is SVGEGT in the germline V gene. There are 16 residues in the CDR3. CDR3 protein: CASSIRAGTSYNEQFF. CDR3 nucleotides: TGTGCCAGCAGTATAAGGGCGGGTACTTCCTACAATGAGCAGTTCTTC.

This clone was detected ten times or more. This chain connects TRBV19 to TRBJ1-2; TRBD1 might be the D (6 bases). Trimming stripped 7 bases from V and 4 bases from J, with 19 bases between. This CDR3 spans 15 amino acids. CDR1 is LNHDA, CDR2 SQIVND, per germline (reference sequence). CDR3 nucleotide sequence: TGTGCCAGTACCATACCCTCGCCCAGGGGCTATGGCTACACCTTC. Its translation is CASTIPSPRGYGYTF.

V is TRBV9 and J is TRBJ2-3; 7 nucleotides agree with TRBD1. In germline, CDR1 is SGDLS, CDR2 YYNGEE. The CDR3 runs 14 residues. J lost 6 bases, V lost 6 bases, and 10 bases had no gene match. The CDR3 DNA follows: TGTGCCAGCAACCCGGGACAGACATCGGATACGCAGTATTTT. This sequence encodes CASNPGQTSDTQYF.

This clone was seen just once. The chain combines TRBV24-1 with TRBJ2-1; maybe TRBD1 (6 bases). Trimming pared 3 bases from V and 10 bases from J, leaving 9 bases between. Germline lookup yields CDR1 KGHDR and CDR2 SFDVKD. CDR3 size: 12 residues. CDR3 amino acids: CATSDPGVEQFF. CDR3 bases: TGTGCCACCAGTGATCCAGGGGTAGAGCAGTTCTTC.

The chain couples TRBV11-2 to TRBJ2-7; TRBD1 aligns across 7 bases. Germline V gene data show CDR1 as SGHAT and CDR2 as FQNNGV. The CDR3 loop spans 13 amino acids. V was pared by 5 bases and J by 3 bases, with 4 bases of the junction left unmatched. The CDR3 region has the DNA TGTGCCAGCAGCCCCCAGGGGGTCTACGAGCAGTACTTC. Protein sequence: CASSPQGVYEQYF.